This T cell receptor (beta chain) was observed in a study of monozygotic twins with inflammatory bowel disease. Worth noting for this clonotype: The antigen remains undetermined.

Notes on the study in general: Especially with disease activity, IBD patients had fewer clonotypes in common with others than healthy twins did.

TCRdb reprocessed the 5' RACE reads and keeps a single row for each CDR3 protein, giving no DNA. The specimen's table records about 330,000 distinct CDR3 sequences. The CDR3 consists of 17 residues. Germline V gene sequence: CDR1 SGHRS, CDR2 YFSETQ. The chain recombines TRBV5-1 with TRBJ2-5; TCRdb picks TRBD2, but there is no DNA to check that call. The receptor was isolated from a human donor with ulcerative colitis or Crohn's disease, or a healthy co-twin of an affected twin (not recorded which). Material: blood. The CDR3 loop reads CASRESSSGGVQETQYF.